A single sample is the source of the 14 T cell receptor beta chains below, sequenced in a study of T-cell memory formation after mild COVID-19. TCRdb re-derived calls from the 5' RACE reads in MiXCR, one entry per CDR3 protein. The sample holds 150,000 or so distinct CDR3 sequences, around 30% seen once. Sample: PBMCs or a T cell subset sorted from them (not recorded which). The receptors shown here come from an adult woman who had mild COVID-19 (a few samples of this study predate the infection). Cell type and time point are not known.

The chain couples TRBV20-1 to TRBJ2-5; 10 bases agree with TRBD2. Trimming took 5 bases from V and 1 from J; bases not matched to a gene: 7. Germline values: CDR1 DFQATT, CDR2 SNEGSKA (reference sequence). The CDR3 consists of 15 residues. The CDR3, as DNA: TGCAGTGCTGGGCTAGCGGGGGAGGGCCAAGAGACCCAGTACTTC. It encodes CSAGLAGEGQETQYF.

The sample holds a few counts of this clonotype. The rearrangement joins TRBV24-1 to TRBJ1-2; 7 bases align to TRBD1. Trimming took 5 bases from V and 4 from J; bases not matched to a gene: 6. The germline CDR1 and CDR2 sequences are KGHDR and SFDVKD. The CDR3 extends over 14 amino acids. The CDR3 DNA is TGTGCCACCAGTGCCGACAGGGAAGGCTATGGCTACACCTTC. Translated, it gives CATSADREGYGYTF.

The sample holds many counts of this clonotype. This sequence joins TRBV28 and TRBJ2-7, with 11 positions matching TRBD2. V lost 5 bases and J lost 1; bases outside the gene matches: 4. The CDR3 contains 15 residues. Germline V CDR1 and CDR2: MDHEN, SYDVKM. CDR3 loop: CASSPGTSGSYEQYF. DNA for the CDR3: TGTGCCAGCAGTCCGGGGACTAGCGGATCCTACGAGCAGTACTTC.

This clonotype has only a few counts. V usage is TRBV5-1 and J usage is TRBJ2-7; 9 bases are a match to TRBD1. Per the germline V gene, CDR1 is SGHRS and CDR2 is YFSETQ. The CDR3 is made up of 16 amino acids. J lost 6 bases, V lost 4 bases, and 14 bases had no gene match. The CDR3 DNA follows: TGCGCCAGCAGCCCAGGGGACAGGGAAGTCGGTCGCGAGCAGTACTTC. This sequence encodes CASSPGDREVGREQYF.

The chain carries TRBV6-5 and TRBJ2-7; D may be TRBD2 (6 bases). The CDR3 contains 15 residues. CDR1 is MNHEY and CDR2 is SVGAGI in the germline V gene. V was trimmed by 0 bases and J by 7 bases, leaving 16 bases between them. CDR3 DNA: TGTGCCAGCAGTTACTCTTCGGGAGACCTTCGGGAGCAGTACTTC. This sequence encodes CASSYSSGDLREQYF.

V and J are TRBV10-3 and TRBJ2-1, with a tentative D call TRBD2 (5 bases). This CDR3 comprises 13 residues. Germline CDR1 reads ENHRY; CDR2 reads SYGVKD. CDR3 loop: CACRTLEYNEQFF. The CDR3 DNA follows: TGTGCGTGCCGGACTTTAGAATACAATGAGCAGTTCTTC.

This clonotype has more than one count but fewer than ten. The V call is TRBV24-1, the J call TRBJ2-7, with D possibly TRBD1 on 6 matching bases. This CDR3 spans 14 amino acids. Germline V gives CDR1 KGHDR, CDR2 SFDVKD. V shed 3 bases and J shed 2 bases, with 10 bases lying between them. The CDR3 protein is CATSDAGTTYEQYF. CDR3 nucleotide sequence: TGTGCCACCAGTGATGCTGGGACAACCTACGAGCAGTACTTC.

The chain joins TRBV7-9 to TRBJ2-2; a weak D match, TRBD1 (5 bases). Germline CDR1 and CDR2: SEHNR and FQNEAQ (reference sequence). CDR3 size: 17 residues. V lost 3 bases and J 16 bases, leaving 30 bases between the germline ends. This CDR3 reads CASSFPTHPTGLTAPFF. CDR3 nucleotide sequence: TGTGCCAGCAGCTTTCCCACACACCCCACAGGTTTAACGGCGCCGTTTTTT.

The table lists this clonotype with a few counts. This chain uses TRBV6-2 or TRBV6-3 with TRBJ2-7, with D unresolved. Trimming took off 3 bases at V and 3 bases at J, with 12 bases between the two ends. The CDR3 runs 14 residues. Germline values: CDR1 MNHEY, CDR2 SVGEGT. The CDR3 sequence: CASSYAAQSYEQYF. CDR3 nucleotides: TGTGCCAGCAGTTATGCGGCCCAAAGCTACGAGCAGTACTTC.

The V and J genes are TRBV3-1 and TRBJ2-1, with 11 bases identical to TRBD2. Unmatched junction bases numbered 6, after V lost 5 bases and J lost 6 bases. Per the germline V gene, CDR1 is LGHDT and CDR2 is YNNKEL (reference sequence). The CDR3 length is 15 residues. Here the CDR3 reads CASSGTSGSLNEQFF. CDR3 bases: TGTGCCAGCAGCGGTACTAGCGGGAGCCTCAATGAGCAGTTCTTC.

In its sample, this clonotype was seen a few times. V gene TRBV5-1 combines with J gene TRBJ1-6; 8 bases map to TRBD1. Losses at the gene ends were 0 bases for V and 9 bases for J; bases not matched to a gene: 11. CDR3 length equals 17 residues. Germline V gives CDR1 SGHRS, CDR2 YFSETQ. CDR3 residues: CASSLDVGQGASSPLHF. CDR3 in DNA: TGCGCCAGCAGCTTGGATGTAGGGCAGGGGGCGAGTTCACCCCTCCACTTT.

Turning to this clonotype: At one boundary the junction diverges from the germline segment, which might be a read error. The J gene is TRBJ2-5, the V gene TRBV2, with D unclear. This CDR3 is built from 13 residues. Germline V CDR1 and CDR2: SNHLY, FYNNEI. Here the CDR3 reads CASTGVLQETPCF. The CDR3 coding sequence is TGTGCCAGCACCGGAGTCCTCCAAGAGACGCCCTGCTTC.

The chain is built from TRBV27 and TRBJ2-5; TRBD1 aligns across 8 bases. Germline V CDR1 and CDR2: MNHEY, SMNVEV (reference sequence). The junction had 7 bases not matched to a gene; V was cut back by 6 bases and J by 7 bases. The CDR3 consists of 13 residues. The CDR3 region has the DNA TGTGCCAGCAGCCCGGACAGGGTGCGGACCCAGTACTTC. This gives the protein CASSPDRVRTQYF.

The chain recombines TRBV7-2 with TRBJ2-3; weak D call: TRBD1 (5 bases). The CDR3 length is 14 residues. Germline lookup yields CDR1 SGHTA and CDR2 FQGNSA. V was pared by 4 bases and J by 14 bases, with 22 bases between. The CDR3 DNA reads TGTGCCAGCAGCTATCAGGGCCCCCTCGCCAGTGGGTATTTT. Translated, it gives CASSYQGPLASGYF.